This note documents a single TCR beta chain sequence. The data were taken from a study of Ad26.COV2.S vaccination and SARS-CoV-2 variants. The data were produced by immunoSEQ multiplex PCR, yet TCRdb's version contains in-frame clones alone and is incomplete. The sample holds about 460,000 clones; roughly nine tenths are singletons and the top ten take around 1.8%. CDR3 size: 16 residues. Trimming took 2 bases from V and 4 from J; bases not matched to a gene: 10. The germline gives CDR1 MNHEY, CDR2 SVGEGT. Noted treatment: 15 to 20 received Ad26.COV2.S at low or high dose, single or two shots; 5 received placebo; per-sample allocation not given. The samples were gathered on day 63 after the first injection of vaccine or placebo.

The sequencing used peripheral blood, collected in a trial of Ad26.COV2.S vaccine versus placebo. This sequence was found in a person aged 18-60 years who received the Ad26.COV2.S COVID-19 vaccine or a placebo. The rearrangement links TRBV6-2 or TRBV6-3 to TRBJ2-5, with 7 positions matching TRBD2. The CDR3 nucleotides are TGTGCCAGCAGTTACGGCGGGGGAGGTTCCGGAGAGACCCAGTACTTC. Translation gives CASSYGGGGSGETQYF.